A selection of T cell receptor beta chains follows, all from one sample in a study of T cell responses to AZD1222 COVID-19 vaccine. Sequencing used immunoSEQ multiplex PCR; TCRdb keeps in-frame clones, though not all of them. This sample has around 79,000 clones, with about 87% found just once. The input for sequencing was peripheral blood, taken on day 0 of AZD1222 vaccination. Source of these receptors: an adult in good health. The CDR3 runs from the conserved cysteine through the conserved F or W. A D gene is named only where the DNA matches it firmly. Clone size is not always given. Where it is, it says once, few, many or a class for expanded clones.

clone_size j_call d_call v_call cdr3_aa cdr3_nt
NA TRBJ2-5 TRBD1 TRBV2 CASTWDRQETQYF TGTGCCAGCACCTGGGACAGACAAGAGACCCAGTACTTC
NA TRBJ1-2 TRBD1 TRBV5-1 CASRYRDRENWTF TGCGCCAGCAGGTACAGGGACAGGGAGAATTGGACCTTC
NA TRBJ2-3 NA TRBV10-3 CAISESTDTQYF TGTGCCATCAGTGAGAGTACAGATACGCAGTATTTT
NA TRBJ1-3 NA TRBV28 CASSPGYHNLPSYSGNTIYF TGTGCCAGCAGCCCGGGTTACCATAACCTCCCCAGCTACTCTGGAAACACCATATATTTT
NA TRBJ1-2 TRBD1 TRBV5-8 CASSLVRQGAGGYTF TGTGCCAGCAGCTTGGTTCGGCAGGGGGCAGGCGGCTACACCTTC
NA TRBJ1-6 NA TRBV6-5 CASNDRDGRPLHF TGTGCCAGCAACGATCGTGACGGACGACCCCTCCACTTT
NA TRBJ2-7 NA TRBV28 CASSSSGQGFYEQYF NA
NA TRBJ1-2 NA TRBV6-5 CASSYVHGYTF TGTGCCAGCAGTTACGTCCATGGCTACACCTTC
NA TRBJ2-1 TRBD1 TRBV5-4 CASSFDRGSYNEQFF TGTGCCAGCAGCTTCGACAGGGGGTCCTACAATGAGCAGTTCTTC
few TRBJ2-7 NA TRBV9 CASSPRSSYEQYF TGTGCCAGCAGCCCCCGAAGCTCCTACGAGCAGTACTTC
NA TRBJ2-2 TRBD1 TRBV5-6 CASSLATGGIEELFF TGTGCCAGCAGCTTGGCGACAGGGGGCATTGAGGAGCTGTTTTTT
NA TRBJ1-2 NA TRBV6-5 CASSKTGRSGYTF TGTGCCAGCAGTAAAACAGGGAGAAGTGGCTACACCTTC
NA TRBJ1-1 TRBD1 TRBV11-2 CASSSGQATEAFF TGTGCCAGCAGCTCCGGACAGGCCACTGAAGCTTTCTTT
NA TRBJ1-1 TRBD1 TRBV15 CATSRKVIGRATGVNTEAFF TGTGCCACCAGCAGGAAGGTAATTGGACGGGCAACAGGGGTGAACACTGAAGCTTTCTTT
NA TRBJ1-5 NA TRBV2 CASTPRGQVSNQPQHF TGTGCCAGCACCCCTAGGGGTCAGGTTAGCAATCAGCCCCAGCATTTT
NA TRBJ2-1 TRBD1 TRBV15 CATSRDNDRESEQFF TGTGCCACCAGCAGAGATAACGACAGGGAAAGTGAGCAGTTCTTC
NA TRBJ2-5 NA TRBV2 CASSPEALPTQYF TGTGCCAGCAGCCCCGAGGCCCTTCCTACCCAGTACTTC
NA TRBJ2-7 NA TRBV5-1 CASSLAEGWAYEQYF TGCGCCAGCAGCTTGGCCGAGGGGTGGGCCTACGAGCAGTACTTC
NA TRBJ1-2 TRBD1 TRBV7-9 CASSGDRGTWNYGYTF TGTGCCAGCAGCGGCGACAGGGGGACATGGAACTATGGCTACACCTTC
NA TRBJ2-7 TRBD1 TRBV7-9 CASSPADGTVSYEQYF TGTGCCAGCAGCCCTGCGGACGGGACAGTGTCCTACGAGCAGTACTTC
NA TRBJ1-2 NA TRBV20-1 CSASGWEPEPYGYTF TGCAGTGCTAGTGGGTGGGAGCCGGAACCCTATGGCTACACCTTC
NA TRBJ2-7 NA TRBV21-1 CASSKRFVGGPHYEQYF TGTGCCAGCAGCAAAAGGTTCGTGGGAGGGCCTCACTACGAGCAGTACTTC